The 10 T cell receptor beta chains reported below all come from one sample, sequenced in a study of identical twins. TCRdb re-analysed the 5' RACE reads in MiXCR, keeping a single row per CDR3 protein. The table shows 700,000 to 950,000 distinct CDR3 sequences, with more than 9% occurring only once. These data were also reused for a study on yellow fever vaccine responses in identical twins.

The specimen was PBMCs. The source of these receptors is a woman aged 18 to 35 in good health.

This clonotype was recorded a few times. This chain links TRBV20-1 with TRBJ1-6; D is unresolved. With 6 bases removed from V and 7 bases from J, the gap between germline ends came to 7 bases. The CDR3 is 11 amino acids. Germline-derived CDR1 and CDR2 are DFQATT and SNEGSKA (reference sequence). The CDR3 loop is CSAYDNSPLHF. The CDR3 region has the DNA TGCAGTGCCTACGACAATTCACCCCTCCACTTT.

V and J are TRBV6-1 and TRBJ2-3, with 7 positions matching TRBD2. Unmatched junction bases numbered 8, after V lost 9 bases and J lost 2 bases. The CDR3 totals 14 residues. Germline assignment: CDR1 MNHNS and CDR2 SASEGT. The CDR3 protein is CASRPGLPTDTQYF. The DNA of the CDR3 is TGTGCCAGTAGACCGGGACTACCCACAGATACGCAGTATTTT.

In this sample, this clonotype turned up many times. The rearrangement uses TRBV7-9 and TRBJ2-6, with no clear D. V lost 0 bases and J 0 bases, leaving 18 bases between the germline ends. Germline assignment: CDR1 SEHNR and CDR2 FQNEAQ (reference sequence). The CDR3 spans 20 residues. The CDR3: CASSLASHLNQFSGANVLTF. In DNA, the CDR3 is TGTGCCAGCAGCTTAGCGTCCCATCTTAACCAGTTCTCTGGGGCCAACGTCCTGACTTTC.

The chain links TRBV3-1 to TRBJ2-1, with 12 bases that match TRBD2. The V gene end was trimmed by 2 bases and the J gene end by 9 bases; junction bases not matched to a gene: 5. This CDR3 is built from 15 residues. Germline V CDR1 and CDR2: LGHDT, YNNKEL (reference sequence). CDR3 amino acids: CASSQLTSGRSEQFF. CDR3 bases: TGTGCCAGCAGCCAATTGACTAGCGGGAGAAGTGAGCAGTTCTTC.

V gene TRBV5-1 combines with J gene TRBJ2-5; perhaps TRBD2 as D (5 bases). V lost 0 bases to trimming and J lost 3 bases, with 12 bases between them. CDR3 length equals 15 residues. CDR1 and CDR2 from the germline V gene are SGHRS and YFSETQ. CDR3 nucleotide sequence: TGCGCCAGCAGCTTGGCGGTCGGGCGGGAAGAGACCCAGTACTTC. It is translated as CASSLAVGREETQYF.

The chain uses TRBV4-2 and TRBJ2-1; 8 nucleotides align to TRBD1. The CDR3 sequence is 16 residues long. Germline loops: CDR1 LGHNA, CDR2 YNFKEQ. The V and J ends lost 0 bases and 8 bases, in that order; junction bases with no gene match: 9. CDR3 sequence (DNA): TGTGCCAGCAGCCAAGATCCCGGGCAGGGGGCCCATGAGCAGTTCTTC. This codes for CASSQDPGQGAHEQFF.

This clonotype was recorded a few times. This rearrangement joins TRBV6-1 to TRBJ1-5; D is ambiguous. Germline CDR1 reads MNHNS; CDR2 reads SASEGT. The V gene lost 2 bases and the J gene lost 8 bases, with 13 bases spanning the gap. The CDR3 contains 14 residues. CDR3 protein: CASSERSRVEPQHF. CDR3 in DNA: TGTGCCAGCAGTGAAAGGAGTCGAGTCGAGCCCCAGCATTTT.

Many counts were recorded for this clonotype. The CDR3 region has the DNA TGTGCCAGCAGCTTTGTGGCGGGGGCCTACACCGGGGAGCTGTTTTTT. Its protein is CASSFVAGAYTGELFF. The rearrangement uses TRBV5-6 and TRBJ2-2, with a weak D call TRBD2 (7 bases). The CDR3 is 16 amino acids. Trimming removed 2 bases at V and 3 bases at J, with 14 bases between. Germline CDR1 reads SGHDT; CDR2 reads YYEEEE.

This chain links TRBV20-1 with TRBJ2-1; D possibly corresponds to TRBD2 (6 bases). This CDR3 comprises 18 residues. V was cut by 0 bases and J by 7 bases, with 25 bases left in between. Germline CDR1 reads DFQATT; CDR2 reads SNEGSKA (reference sequence). The CDR3 DNA reads as TGCAGTGCTAGAGATAGCGTCGCGGGACGCTCGGCCGCGAATGAGCAGTTCTTC. It translates to CSARDSVAGRSAANEQFF.

This clonotype came up a few times. The CDR3 sequence: CAISDPQGGQPQHF. CDR3 coding DNA: TGTGCCATCAGTGATCCACAGGGAGGACAGCCCCAGCATTTT. The chain recombines TRBV10-3 with TRBJ1-5, with D possibly being TRBD1 (6 bases). V dropped 3 bases and J dropped 7 bases, with 13 bases sitting between them. The CDR3 spans 14 residues. Germline V gene sequence: CDR1 ENHRY, CDR2 SYGVKD.